This TCR beta chain emerged from a study of blood T cell repertoires in COVID-19. As for the study in general: From the United States, Italy and Spain came samples of acute and convalescent COVID-19. Sample material is recorded as cDNA or gDNA derived from T cells, B-cell-depleted T cells, or PBMCs.

Recruited during active infection, patients (from Seattle) were subsequently followed longitudinally. Per the original data handling: Scientists estimated how many nucleated cells there were by amplifying reference gene primers. Clones were read by immunoSEQ multiplex PCR, and TCRdb kept only the in-frame ones, dropping some. V and J calls and clone size come straight from that table; D and trimming were deduced from the DNA. The sample includes around 210,000 clones, 70% to 90% of them seen just once. The sequenced sample was peripheral blood. The clonotype originates from a man aged 45-65 years with COVID-19, enrolled during active disease.

The CDR3 is CAISESGTSEDTGELFF. CDR3 in DNA: TGTGCCATCAGTGAGTCGGGGACATCAGAGGACACCGGGGAGCTGTTTTTT. The chain employs TRBV10-3 and TRBJ2-2, with D possibly being TRBD1 (6 bases). Germline V lookup: CDR1 ENHRY, CDR2 SYGVKD. The CDR3 is 17 residues long. Trimming removed 0 bases from V and 3 bases from J, with 14 bases in between.